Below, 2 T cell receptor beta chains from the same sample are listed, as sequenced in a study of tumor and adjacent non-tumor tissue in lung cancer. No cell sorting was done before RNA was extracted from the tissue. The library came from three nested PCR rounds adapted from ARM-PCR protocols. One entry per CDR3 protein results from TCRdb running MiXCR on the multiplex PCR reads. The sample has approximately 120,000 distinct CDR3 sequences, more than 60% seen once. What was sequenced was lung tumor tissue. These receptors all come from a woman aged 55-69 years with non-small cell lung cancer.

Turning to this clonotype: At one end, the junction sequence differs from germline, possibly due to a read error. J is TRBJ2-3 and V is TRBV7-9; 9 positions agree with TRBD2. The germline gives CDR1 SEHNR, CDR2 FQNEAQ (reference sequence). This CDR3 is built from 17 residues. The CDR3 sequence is CASSSRLAVGPEDTQYF. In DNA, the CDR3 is TGTGCTAGCAGCTCCCGACTAGCGGTGGGGCCTGAAGATACGCAGTATTTT.

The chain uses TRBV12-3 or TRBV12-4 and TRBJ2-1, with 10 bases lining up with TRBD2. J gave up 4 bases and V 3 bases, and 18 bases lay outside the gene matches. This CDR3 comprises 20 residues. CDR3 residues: CASSLGPTSGDVGGYNEQFF. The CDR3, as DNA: TGTGCCAGCAGTTTGGGCCCCACTAGCGGGGATGTCGGGGGTTACAATGAGCAGTTCTTC.